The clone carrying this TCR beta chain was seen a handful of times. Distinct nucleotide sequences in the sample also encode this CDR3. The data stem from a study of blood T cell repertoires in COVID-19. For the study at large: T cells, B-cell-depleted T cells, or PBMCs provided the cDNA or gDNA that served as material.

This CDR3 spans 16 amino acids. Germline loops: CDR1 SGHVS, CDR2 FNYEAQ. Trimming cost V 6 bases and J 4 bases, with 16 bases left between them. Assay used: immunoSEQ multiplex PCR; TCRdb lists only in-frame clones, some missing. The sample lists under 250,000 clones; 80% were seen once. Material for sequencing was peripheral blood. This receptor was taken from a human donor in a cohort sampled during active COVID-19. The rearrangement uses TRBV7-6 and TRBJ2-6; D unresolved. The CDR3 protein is CASSPGRASGANVLTF. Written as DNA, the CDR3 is TGTGCCAGCAGTCCAGGAAGAGCCTCGGGGGCCAACGTCCTGACTTTC.